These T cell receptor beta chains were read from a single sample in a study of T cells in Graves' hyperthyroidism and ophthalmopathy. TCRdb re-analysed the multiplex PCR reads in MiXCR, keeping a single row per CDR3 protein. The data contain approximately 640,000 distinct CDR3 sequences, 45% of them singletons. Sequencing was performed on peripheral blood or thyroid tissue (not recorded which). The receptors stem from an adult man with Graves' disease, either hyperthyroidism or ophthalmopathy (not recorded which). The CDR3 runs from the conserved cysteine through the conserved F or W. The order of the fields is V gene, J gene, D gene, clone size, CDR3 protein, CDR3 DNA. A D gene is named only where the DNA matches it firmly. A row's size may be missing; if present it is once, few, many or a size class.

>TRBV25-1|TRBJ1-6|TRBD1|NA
CVDRAWGSPLHF
TGTGTCGACAGGGCCTGGGGGTCACCCCTCCACTTT
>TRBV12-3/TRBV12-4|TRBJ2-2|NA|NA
CASSLVVGDGGELFF
TGTGCCAGCAGTTTAGTGGTCGGGGACGGCGGGGAGCTGTTTTTT
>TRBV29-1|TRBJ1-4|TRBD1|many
CSVIVVGQMFF
TGCAGCGTGATCGTGGTGGGACAGATGTTTTTT
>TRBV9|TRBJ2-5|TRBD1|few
CASSLATGGQETQYF
TGTGCCAGCAGCCTCGCGACAGGGGGCCAAGAGACCCAGTACTTC
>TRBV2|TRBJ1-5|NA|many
CASIDSLGDQPQHF
TGTGCCAGCATTGATTCTTTGGGGGATCAGCCCCAGCATTTT
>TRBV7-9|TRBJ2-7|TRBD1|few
CAGSSDRDYEQYF
TGTGCCGGCAGCTCGGACAGGGACTACGAGCAGTACTTC
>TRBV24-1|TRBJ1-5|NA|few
CATSRGGLDQPQHF
TGTGCCACCTCCCGAGGGGGGCTGGATCAGCCCCAGCATTTT
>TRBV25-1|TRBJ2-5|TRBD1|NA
CASSEPDRAETQYF
TGTGCCAGCAGTGAACCGGACAGGGCGGAGACCCAGTACTTC
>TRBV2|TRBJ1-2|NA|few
CASSPREVHGYTF
TGTGCCAGCAGTCCCCGGGAGGTCCATGGCTACACCTTC
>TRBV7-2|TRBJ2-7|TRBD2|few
CASSSSGRTGEQYF
TGTGCCAGCAGCTCTAGCGGGAGAACGGGCGAGCAGTACTTC
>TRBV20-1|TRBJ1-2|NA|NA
CSAIGTTNYGYTF
TGCAGTGCAATCGGGACAACTAACTATGGCTACACCTTC
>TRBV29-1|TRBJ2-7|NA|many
CSVEGQSYEQYF
TGCAGCGTTGAAGGACAGTCCTACGAGCAGTACTTC
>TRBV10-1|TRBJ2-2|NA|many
CASSGQDTGELFF
TGCGCCAGCAGTGGTCAGGACACCGGGGAGCTGTTTTTT
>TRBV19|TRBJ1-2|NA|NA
CASSMVPEASYGYTF
TGTGCCAGTAGTATGGTCCCGGAGGCATCCTATGGCTACACCTTC
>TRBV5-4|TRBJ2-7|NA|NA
CASSVGAYSYEQYF
TGTGCCAGCAGCGTTGGGGCGTACTCCTACGAGCAGTACTTC
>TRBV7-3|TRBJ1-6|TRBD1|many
CASSAGTGGGSPLHF
TGTGCCAGCAGCGCCGGGACAGGGGGAGGTTCACCCCTCCACTTT
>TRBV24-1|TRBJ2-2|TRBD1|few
CATSDGQVGTGELFF
TGTGCCACCAGTGACGGACAGGTGGGGACCGGGGAGCTGTTTTTT
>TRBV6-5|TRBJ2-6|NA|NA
CASSQGPISGANVLTF
TGTGCCAGCAGTCAGGGACCTATCTCTGGGGCCAACGTCCTGACTTTC
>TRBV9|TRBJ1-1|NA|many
CASSVGAQGGTEAFF
TGTGCCAGCAGCGTAGGTGCGCAGGGAGGAACTGAAGCTTTCTTT
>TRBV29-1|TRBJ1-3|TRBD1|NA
CSSGTARSGNTIYF
TGCAGCTCTGGGACAGCTCGATCTGGAAACACCATATATTTT
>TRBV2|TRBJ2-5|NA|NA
CASSQEASPKETQYF
TGCGCCAGCAGCCAAGAGGCTAGCCCAAAAGAGACCCAGTACTTC
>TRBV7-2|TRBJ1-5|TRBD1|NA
CASSLTGQGVSQPQHF
TGTGCCAGCAGCTTAACCGGACAGGGGGTAAGTCAGCCCCAGCATTTT
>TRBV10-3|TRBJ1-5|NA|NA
CAISQIGSNQPQHF
TGTGCCATCAGCCAGATAGGTTCCAATCAGCCCCAGCATTTT
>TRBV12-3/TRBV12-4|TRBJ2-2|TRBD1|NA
CASTRDRNAGELFF
TGTGCCAGCACTAGGGACAGGAACGCCGGGGAGCTGTTTTTT
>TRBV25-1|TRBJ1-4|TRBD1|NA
CASRDLGTGGTEKLFF
TGTGCCAGCAGAGATCTCGGGACAGGGGGCACTGAAAAACTGTTTTTT
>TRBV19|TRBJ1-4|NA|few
CASSVDSTRGEKLFF
TGTGCCAGTAGTGTAGACAGCACTCGAGGTGAAAAACTGTTTTTT
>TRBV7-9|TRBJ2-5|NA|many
CASSLAQGYETQYF
TGTGCCAGCAGCTTAGCACAGGGATACGAGACCCAGTACTTC
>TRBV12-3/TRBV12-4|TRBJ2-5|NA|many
CASSFSGLRGETQYF
TGTGCCAGCAGTTTCTCGGGGCTGAGGGGGGAGACCCAGTACTTC
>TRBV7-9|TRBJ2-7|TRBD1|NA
CASSVGQGPEQYF
TGTGCCAGCAGTGTCGGACAGGGGCCCGAGCAGTACTTC
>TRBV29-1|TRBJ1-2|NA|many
CSVRGREGYTF
TGCAGCGTCCGAGGCAGGGAAGGCTACACCTTC
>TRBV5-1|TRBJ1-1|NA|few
CASSSFPSTANTEAFF
TGCGCCAGCAGCTCGTTTCCATCAACAGCGAACACTGAAGCTTTCTTT
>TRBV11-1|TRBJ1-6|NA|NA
CALKGRVFNSPLHF
TGTGCCCTCAAAGGAAGGGTGTTCAATTCACCCCTCCACTTT
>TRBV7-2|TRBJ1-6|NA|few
CASSLVGGQGSSYNSPLHF
TGTGCCAGCAGCTTAGTGGGGGGCCAGGGAAGCTCCTATAATTCACCCCTCCACTTT
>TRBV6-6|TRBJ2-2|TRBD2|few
CASSVGLAYTGELFF
TGTGCCAGCAGTGTGGGACTAGCGTACACCGGGGAGCTGTTTTTT
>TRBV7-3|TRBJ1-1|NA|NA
CAWRYLWGTEAFF
TGTGCCTGGAGATACCTCTGGGGGACTGAAGCTTTCTTT
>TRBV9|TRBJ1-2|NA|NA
CASSQEQGIRYGYTF
TGTGCCAGCAGCCAAGAACAGGGTATACGCTATGGCTACACCTTC
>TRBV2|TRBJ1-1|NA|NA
CASSLFSTGPRNTEAFF
TGTGCCAGCAGTTTATTTAGTACAGGGCCACGGAACACTGAAGCTTTCTTT
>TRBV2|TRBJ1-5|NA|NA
CASSEQGYSNQPQHF
TGTGCCAGCAGTGAACAGGGCTATAGCAATCAGCCCCAGCATTTT
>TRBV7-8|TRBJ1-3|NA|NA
CASSLNLAGSGNTIYF
TGTGCCAGCAGCTTAAATCTCGCAGGGAGCGGAAACACCATATATTTT
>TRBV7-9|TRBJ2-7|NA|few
CASSLPTGPDEQYF
TGTGCCAGCAGCTTACCCACGGGTCCGGACGAGCAGTACTTC
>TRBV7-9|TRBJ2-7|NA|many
CASSLMTGAEQYF
TGTGCCAGCAGCTTAATGACGGGTGCCGAGCAGTACTTC
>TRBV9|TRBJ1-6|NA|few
CASSVAGDSPLHF
TGTGCCAGCAGCGTAGCGGGGGATTCACCCCTCCACTTT
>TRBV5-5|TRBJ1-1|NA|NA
CASRPLTLLNTEAFF
TGTGCCAGCAGACCCCTGACACTTTTGAACACTGAAGCTTTCTTT
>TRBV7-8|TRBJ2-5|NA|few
CASSSISWGDETQYF
TGTGCCAGCAGCTCTATTTCGTGGGGCGACGAGACCCAGTACTTC
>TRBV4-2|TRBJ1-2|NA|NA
CASRSPRSYGYTF
TGTGCCAGCAGGTCTCCAAGGAGCTATGGCTACACCTTC
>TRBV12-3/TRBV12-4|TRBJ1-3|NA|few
CASRHGISGNTIYF
TGTGCCAGCAGACATGGTATATCTGGAAACACCATATATTTT